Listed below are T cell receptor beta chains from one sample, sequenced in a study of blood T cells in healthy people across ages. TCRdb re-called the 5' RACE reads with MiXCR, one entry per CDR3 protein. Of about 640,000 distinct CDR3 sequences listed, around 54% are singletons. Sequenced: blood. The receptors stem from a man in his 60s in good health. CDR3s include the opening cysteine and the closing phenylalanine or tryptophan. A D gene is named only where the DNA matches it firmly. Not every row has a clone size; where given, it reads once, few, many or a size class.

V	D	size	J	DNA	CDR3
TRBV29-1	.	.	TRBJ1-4	TGCAGCGCGGACGCTAATGAAAAACTGTTTTTT	CSADANEKLFF
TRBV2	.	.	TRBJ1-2	TGTGCCAGCAGTCCTACAGGGAGTGTGGGCTACACCTTC	CASSPTGSVGYTF
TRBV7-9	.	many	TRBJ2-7	TGTGCCAGCAGCCCGACCTACTCCTACGAGCAGTACTTC	CASSPTYSYEQYF
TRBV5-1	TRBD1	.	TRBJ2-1	TGCGCCAGCAGCTTGCAGGGACAGGACTCTTACAATGAGCAGTTCTTC	CASSLQGQDSYNEQFF
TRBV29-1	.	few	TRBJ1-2	TGCAGCGTTGACGCAGACCTAGGCTATGGCTACACCTTC	CSVDADLGYGYTF
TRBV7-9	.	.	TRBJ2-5	TGTGCCAATCGAGCGGTGGGGGGCCAAGAGACCCAGTACTTC	CANRAVGGQETQYF
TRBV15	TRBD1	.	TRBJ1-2	TGTGCCACCAGCAGAGACCCGGGACAGGGGTATGGCTACACCTTC	CATSRDPGQGYGYTF
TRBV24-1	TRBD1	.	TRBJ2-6	TGTGCCACCAGTGATCCCAGGGGGCAAAGGGCCAACGTCCTGACTTTC	CATSDPRGQRANVLTF
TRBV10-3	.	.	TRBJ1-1	TGTGCCATCAGTGAGGCGACGGAGAACACTGAAGCTTTCTTT	CAISEATENTEAFF
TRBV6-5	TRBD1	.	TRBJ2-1	TGTGCCAGCAGTTTGGGACAGGAGGCCAATGAGCAGTTCTTC	CASSLGQEANEQFF
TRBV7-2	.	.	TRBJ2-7	TGTGCCAGCAGCTTAAGTGTCGGTTACGAGCAGTACTTC	CASSLSVGYEQYF
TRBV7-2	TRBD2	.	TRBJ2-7	TGTGCCAGCAGCTTAGTGGGGAGGGCCCAGTACTTC	CASSLVGRAQYF
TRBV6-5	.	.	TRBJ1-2	TGTGCCAGCAGTGCCCCAGCGATAGGTGAGGGCTACACCTTC	CASSAPAIGEGYTF
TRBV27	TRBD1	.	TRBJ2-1	TGTGCCAGCAGTTTCGACAGGGGGCAAATTGACAAGCAGTTCTTC	CASSFDRGQIDKQFF
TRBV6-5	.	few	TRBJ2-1	TGTGCCAGCAGCCCCGGGTCCCACAATGAGCAGTTCTTC	CASSPGSHNEQFF
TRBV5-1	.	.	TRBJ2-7	TGCGCCAGCGCATTTACTAGATCCGAAGTCTACGAGCAGTACTTC	CASAFTRSEVYEQYF
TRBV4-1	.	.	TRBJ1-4	TGCGCCAGCAGCCAAGATTTCGGAGGCGGAGCAACTAATGAAAAACTGTTTTTT	CASSQDFGGGATNEKLFF
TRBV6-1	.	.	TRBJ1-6	TGTGCCAGCAGACCCGGATTTTCCTATAATTCACCCCTCCACTTT	CASRPGFSYNSPLHF
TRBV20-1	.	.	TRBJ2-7	TGCAGTGCTAGGGCGCAGGGACCCTACGAGCAGTACTTC	CSARAQGPYEQYF
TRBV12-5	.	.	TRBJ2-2	TGTGCTAGTGTTTGGGGTAGACCGAACACCGGGGAGCTGTTTTTT	CASVWGRPNTGELFF
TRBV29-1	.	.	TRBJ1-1	TGCAGCGTGAGAGAACAGGGTGGGAACACTGAAGCTTTCTTT	CSVREQGGNTEAFF
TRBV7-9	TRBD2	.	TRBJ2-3	TGTGCCAGCAGCCCGCGGACTAGCGGCACAGATACGCAGTATTTT	CASSPRTSGTDTQYF
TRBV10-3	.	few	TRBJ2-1	TGTGCCATCAGTGGCAGGGACAATGAGCAGTTCTTC	CAISGRDNEQFF
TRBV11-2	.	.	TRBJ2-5	TGTGCCAGCAGCCCCTGGGAGGTGGAGAGCCAGTACTTC	CASSPWEVESQYF
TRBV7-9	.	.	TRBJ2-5	TGTGCCAGCGGCCCCGCGGGGATAGGGGAAGAGACCCAGTACTTC	CASGPAGIGEETQYF
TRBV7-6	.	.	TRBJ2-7	TGTGCCAGCAGCACCTCGGTCCGCTCCTACGAGCAGTACTTC	CASSTSVRSYEQYF
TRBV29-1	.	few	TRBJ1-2	TGCAGCGTTGGTAGGGGATCTGCAAACTATGGCTACACCTTC	CSVGRGSANYGYTF
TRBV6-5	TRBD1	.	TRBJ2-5	TGTGCCAGCAGTTACTCCCGACAGGGGGAGACCCAGTACTTC	CASSYSRQGETQYF
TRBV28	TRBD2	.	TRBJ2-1	TGTGCCAGCAGTCTCCAGCGGGGGATCCAATACAATGAGCAGTTCTTC	CASSLQRGIQYNEQFF
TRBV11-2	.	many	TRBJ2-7	TGTGCCAGCAGCCCCGTACTGGACTCACTGGTCTACGAGCAGTACTTC	CASSPVLDSLVYEQYF
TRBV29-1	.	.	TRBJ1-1	TGCAGCGTTGCACAGGGTCTGAACACTGAAGCTTTCTTT	CSVAQGLNTEAFF